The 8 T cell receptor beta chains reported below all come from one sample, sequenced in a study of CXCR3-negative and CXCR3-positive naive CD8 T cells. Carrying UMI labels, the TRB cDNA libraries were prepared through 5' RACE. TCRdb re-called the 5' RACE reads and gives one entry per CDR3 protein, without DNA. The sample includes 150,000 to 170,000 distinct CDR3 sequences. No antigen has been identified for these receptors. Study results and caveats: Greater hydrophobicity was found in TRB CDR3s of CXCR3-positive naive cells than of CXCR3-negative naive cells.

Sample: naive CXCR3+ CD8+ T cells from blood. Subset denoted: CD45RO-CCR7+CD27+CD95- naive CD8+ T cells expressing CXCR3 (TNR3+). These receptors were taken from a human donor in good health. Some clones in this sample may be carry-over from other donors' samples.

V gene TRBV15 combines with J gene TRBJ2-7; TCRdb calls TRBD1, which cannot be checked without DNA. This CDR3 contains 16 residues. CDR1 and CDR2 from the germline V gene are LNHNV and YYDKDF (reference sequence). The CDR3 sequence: CATSSDHGTGAYEQYF. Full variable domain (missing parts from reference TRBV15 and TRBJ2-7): DAMVIQNPRYQVTQFGKPVTLSCSQTLNHNVMYWYQQKSSQAPKLLFHYYDKDFNNEADTPDNFQSRRPNTSFCFLDIRSPGLGDTAMYLCATSSDHGTGAYEQYFGPGTRLTVT.

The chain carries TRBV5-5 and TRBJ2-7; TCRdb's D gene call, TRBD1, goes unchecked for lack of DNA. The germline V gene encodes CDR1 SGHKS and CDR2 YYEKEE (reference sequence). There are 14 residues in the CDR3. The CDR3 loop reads CASSLAPGDYEQYF.

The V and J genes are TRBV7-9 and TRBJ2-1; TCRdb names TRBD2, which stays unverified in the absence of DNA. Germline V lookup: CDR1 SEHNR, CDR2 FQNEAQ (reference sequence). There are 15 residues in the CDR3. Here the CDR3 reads CASSHLAGGPLEQFF.

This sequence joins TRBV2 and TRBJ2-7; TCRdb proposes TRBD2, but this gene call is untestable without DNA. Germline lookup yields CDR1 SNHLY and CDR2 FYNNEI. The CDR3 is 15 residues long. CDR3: CASRTGLARSYEQYF.

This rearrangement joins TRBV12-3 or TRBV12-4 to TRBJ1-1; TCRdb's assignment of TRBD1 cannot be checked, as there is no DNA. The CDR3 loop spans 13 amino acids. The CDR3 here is CASSFYPGSEAFF.

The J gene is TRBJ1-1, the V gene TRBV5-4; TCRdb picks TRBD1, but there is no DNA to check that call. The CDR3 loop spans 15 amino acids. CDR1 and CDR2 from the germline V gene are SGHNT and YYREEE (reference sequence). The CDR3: CASSPGVSGNTEAFF.

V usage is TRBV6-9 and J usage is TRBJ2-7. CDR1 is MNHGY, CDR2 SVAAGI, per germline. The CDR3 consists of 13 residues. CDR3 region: CASSCVRVYEQYF.

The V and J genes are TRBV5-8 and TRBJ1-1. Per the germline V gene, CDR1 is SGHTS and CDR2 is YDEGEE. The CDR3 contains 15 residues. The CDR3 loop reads CASSHRASGRTEAFF. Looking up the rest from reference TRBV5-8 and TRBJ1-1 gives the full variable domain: EAGVTQSPTHLIKTRGQQATLRCSPISGHTSVYWYQQALGLGLQFLLWYDEGEERNRGNFPPRFSGRQFPNYSSELNVNALELEDSALYLCASSHRASGRTEAFFGQGTRLTVV.